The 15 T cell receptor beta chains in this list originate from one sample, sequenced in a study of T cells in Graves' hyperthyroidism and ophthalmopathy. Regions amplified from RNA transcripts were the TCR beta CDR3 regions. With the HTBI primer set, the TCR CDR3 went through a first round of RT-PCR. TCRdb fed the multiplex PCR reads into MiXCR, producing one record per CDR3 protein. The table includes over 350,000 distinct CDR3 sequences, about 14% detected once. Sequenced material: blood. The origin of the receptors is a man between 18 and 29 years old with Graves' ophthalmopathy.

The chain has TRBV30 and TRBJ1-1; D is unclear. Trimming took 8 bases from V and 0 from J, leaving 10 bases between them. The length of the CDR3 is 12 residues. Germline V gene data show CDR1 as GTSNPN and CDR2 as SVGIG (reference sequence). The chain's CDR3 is CAGPGLNTEAFF. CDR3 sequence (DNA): TGTGCCGGTCCGGGCCTGAACACTGAAGCTTTCTTT.

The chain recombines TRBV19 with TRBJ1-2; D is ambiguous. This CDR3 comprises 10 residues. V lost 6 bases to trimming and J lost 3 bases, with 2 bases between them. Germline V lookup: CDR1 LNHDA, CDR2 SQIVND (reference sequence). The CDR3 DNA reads TGTGCCAGTAGGGACTATGGCTACACCTTC. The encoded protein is CASRDYGYTF.

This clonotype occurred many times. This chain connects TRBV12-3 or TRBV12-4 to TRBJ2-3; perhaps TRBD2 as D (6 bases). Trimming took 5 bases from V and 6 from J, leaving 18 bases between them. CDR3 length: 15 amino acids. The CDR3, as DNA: TGTGCCAGCAGTCCCCCCAGTGGCGGGATTGATACGCAGTATTTT. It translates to CASSPPSGGIDTQYF.

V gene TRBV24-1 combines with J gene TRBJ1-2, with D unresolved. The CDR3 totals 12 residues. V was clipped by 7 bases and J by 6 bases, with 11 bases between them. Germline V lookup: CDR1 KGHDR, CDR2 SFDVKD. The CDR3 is CATSREVNGYTF. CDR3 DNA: TGTGCCACCAGCCGGGAAGTAAATGGCTACACCTTC.

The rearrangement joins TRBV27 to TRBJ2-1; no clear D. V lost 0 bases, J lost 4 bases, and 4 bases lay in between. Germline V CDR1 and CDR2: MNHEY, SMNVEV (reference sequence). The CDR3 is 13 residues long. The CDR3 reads CASSLSLYNEQFF. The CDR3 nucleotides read TGTGCCAGCAGTTTATCTTTGTACAATGAGCAGTTCTTC.

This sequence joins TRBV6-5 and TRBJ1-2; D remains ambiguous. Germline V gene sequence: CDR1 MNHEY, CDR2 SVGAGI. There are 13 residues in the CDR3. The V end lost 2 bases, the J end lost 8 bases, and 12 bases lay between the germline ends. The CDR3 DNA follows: TGTGCCAGCAGTTACAGCCGGCTCGGGGGCTACACCTTC. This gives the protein CASSYSRLGGYTF.

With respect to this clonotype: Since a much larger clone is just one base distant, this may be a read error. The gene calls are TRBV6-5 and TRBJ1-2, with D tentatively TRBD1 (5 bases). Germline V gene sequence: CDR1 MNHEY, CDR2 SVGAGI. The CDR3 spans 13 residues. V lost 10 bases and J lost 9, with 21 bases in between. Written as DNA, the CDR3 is TGTGCCACCCCCCCGCCGGGACGCTTCAGCTACACCTTC. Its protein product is CATPPPGRFSYTF.

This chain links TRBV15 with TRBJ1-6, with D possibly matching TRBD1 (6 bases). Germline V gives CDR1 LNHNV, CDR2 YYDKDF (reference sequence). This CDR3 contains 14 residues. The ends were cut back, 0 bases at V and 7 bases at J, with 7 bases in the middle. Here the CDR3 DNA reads TGTGCCACCAGCAGAGAAAGGGGGAATTCACCCCTCCACTTT. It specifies CATSRERGNSPLHF.

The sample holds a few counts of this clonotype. The CDR3 loop is CASSLGGGRDHEQYF. The CDR3, as DNA: TGTGCCAGCAGCTTGGGGGGCGGCAGGGACCACGAGCAGTACTTC. The chain employs TRBV5-6 and TRBJ2-7; TRBD1 or TRBD2 may be the D gene (5 bases each). Germline V gene data show CDR1 as SGHDT and CDR2 as YYEEEE. V lost 0 bases, J lost 5 bases, and 15 bases lay in between. The CDR3 has 15 residues.

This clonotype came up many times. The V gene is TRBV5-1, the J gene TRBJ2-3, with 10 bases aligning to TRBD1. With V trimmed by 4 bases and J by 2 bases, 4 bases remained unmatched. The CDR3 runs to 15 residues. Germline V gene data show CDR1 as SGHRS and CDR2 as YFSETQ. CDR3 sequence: CASSPGQGYTDTQYF. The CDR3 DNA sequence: TGCGCCAGCAGCCCGGGACAGGGGTACACAGATACGCAGTATTTT.

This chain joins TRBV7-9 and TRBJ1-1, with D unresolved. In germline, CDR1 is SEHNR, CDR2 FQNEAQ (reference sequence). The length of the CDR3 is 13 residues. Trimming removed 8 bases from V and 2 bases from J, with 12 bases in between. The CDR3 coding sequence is TGTGCCAGCGCCAGGACGGCCAACACTGAAGCTTTCTTT. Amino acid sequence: CASARTANTEAFF.

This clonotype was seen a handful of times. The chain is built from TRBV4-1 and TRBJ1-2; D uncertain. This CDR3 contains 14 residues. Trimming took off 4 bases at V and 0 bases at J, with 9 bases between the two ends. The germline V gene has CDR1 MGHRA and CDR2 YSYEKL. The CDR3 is CASSPAYSNYGYTF. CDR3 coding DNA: TGCGCCAGCAGCCCCGCTTACTCTAACTATGGCTACACCTTC.

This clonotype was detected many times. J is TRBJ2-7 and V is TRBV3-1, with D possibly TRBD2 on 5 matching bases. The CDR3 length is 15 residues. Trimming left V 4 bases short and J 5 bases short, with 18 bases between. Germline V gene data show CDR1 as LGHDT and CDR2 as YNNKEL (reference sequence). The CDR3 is CASSLSPGLEDEQYF. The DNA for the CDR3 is TGTGCCAGCAGCCTAAGTCCAGGACTGGAGGACGAGCAGTACTTC.

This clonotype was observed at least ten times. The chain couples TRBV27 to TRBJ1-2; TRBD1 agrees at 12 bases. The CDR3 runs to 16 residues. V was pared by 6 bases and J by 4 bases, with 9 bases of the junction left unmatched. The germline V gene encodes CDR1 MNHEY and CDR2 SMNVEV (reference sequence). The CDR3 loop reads CASRKPGQGAIYGYTF. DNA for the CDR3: TGTGCCAGCAGGAAACCGGGACAGGGGGCTATCTATGGCTACACCTTC.

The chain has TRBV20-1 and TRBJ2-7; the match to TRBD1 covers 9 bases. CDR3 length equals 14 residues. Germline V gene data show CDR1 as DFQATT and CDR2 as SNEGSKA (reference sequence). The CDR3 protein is CSVMDRGLYYEQYF. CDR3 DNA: TGCAGCGTAATGGACAGGGGTCTATACTACGAGCAGTACTTC.